The clone carrying this T cell receptor (beta chain) was detected once. Measured with immunoSEQ multiplex PCR; TCRdb has only the in-frame clones, and not every one. The sample yields around 1.1 million clones, around 77% seen once. The V and J ends lost 4 bases and 7 bases respectively, with 13 bases between them. Per the germline V gene, CDR1 is GTSNPN and CDR2 is SVGIG (reference sequence). This CDR3 is built from 13 residues. The sample belongs to a study of shared clonotypes between healthy human individuals. This TCR was recovered from a man aged 18 to 29 in good health. Some clones in this sample may be carry-over from other donors' samples. The rearrangement joins TRBV30 to TRBJ1-4; D ambiguous. Sequencing input: memory CD4+ T cells from PBMCs. The subset was: CD45RA-negative fraction. The CDR3 coding sequence is TGTGCCTGGACCGGGCGGGCGGGTGAAAAACTGTTTTTT. Translating it yields CAWTGRAGEKLFF. Looking up the rest from reference TRBV30 and TRBJ1-4 gives the full variable domain: SQTIHQWPATLVQPVGSPLSLECTVEGTSNPNLYWYRQAAGRGLQLLFYSVGIGQISSEVPQNLSASRPQDRQFILSSKKLLLSDSGFYLCAWTGRAGEKLFFGSGTQLSVL.